This T cell receptor beta chain was recovered during a study of regulatory and conventional T cells in RAG deficiency. Findings and limits, study-wide: Omenn patients showed >90% Treg-Tconv overlap and shorter CDR3 lengths.

Note on this clone: Its antigen is unidentified.

Repertoires were generated with immunoSEQ multiplex PCR, while TCRdb's copy carries only in-frame clones and drops some. The table lists tens of thousands of clones, about 91% of them singletons, with around 13% in the top ten. The same specimen was also included in a second study, on regulatory T cells. Turning to that study: Amplification used 52 TRBV primers and 13 TRBJ primers.

The material sequenced was CD8+ T cells sorted from blood. The source is a human donor in good health.

The DNA of the CDR3 is TGTGCCAGCAGTCCCCGACGAGGCCTCACTGAAGCTTTCTTT. It translates to CASSPRRGLTEAFF. The J gene is TRBJ1-1, the V gene TRBV27; the D is unclear. The CDR3 spans 14 residues. Trimming shortened V by 5 bases and J by 4 bases, and 14 bases separated the two germline ends. The germline gives CDR1 MNHEY, CDR2 SMNVEV (reference sequence).